This entry is about one T cell receptor beta chain. In the authors' methods: Out-of-frame sequences were removed, leaving some 2 million distinct TCRbeta sequences. Profiled with immunoSEQ multiplex PCR; TCRdb holds only in-frame clones, not every one. V, J and clone size derive from that table, while D and trimming were established from the DNA sequence. The table includes over 50,000 clones, roughly 80% detected once. These data are taken from a study of memory CD4+ T cells and cytomegalovirus serostatus. Single viable CD3+CD4+CD8-CD45RO+ cells were sorted as the memory CD4+ T cells. Serum IgG to CMV pp150, pp28, p38 and p52 defined serostatus. Positive selection with CD4 microbeads enriched total CD4+ T cells. V lost 5 bases to trimming and J lost 8 bases; unmatched junction nucleotides: 7. The CDR3 is 14 residues long. Germline loops: CDR1 SGHRS, CDR2 YFSETQ.

This receptor was identified in an adult in good health and CMV-seronegative. The rearrangement links TRBV5-1 to TRBJ1-6; 7 nucleotides agree with TRBD1. The sample consisted of memory CD4+ T cells from blood. The CDR3 DNA reads as TGCGCCAGCAGGGGGGACAGCCGGGATTCACCCCTCCACTTT. Translation: CASRGDSRDSPLHF.